The 16 T cell receptor beta chains reported below all come from one sample, sequenced in a study of blood T cell repertoires in COVID-19 (dated by TCRdb to about 2020). To prepare the library, the immunoSEQ multiplex PCR assay was applied. TCRdb mirrors the immuneACCESS table, restricted to in-frame sequences. Some clones are absent from its copies; in checked studies, under half trace to an unresolved V gene, and the reason for the others is unknown. The sample yields about 100,000 clones; around nine tenths were counted once. Approximately 5.1% of the sample is taken by the ten largest. Input material: peripheral blood. The source is a human donor in a cohort sampled during active COVID-19.

This sequence joins TRBV4-2 and TRBJ2-5; tentatively, D is TRBD1 (5 bases). Germline CDR1 LGHNA, CDR2 YNFKEQ. There are 14 residues in the CDR3. V was trimmed by 3 bases and J by 1 base, leaving 9 bases between them. The chain's CDR3 is CASSHDSSQETQYF. CDR3 nucleotide sequence: TGTGCCAGCAGCCACGACAGTTCCCAAGAGACCCAGTACTTC.

V is TRBV4-2 and J is TRBJ2-1; a weak D match, TRBD2 (5 bases). The V end was cut by 0 bases, the J end by 7 bases, with 10 bases between. The CDR3 is made up of 14 amino acids. Germline V gene data show CDR1 as LGHNA and CDR2 as YNFKEQ. The CDR3 sequence is CASSQERRMNEQFF. The CDR3 DNA reads TGTGCCAGCAGCCAAGAGAGGAGGATGAATGAGCAGTTCTTC.

This chain joins TRBV11-2 and TRBJ2-1; 9 bases are a match to TRBD2. The CDR3 is made up of 16 amino acids. J was trimmed by 7 bases and V by 5 bases; bases with no gene match: 12. In germline, CDR1 is SGHAT, CDR2 FQNNGV. DNA for the CDR3: TGTGCCAGCAGCAACCCGGGACTAGCTATTGGGAATGAGCAGTTCTTC. Protein product: CASSNPGLAIGNEQFF.

The chain recombines TRBV4-3 with TRBJ2-5, with TRBD2 matching 8 bases. From germline, CDR1 is LGHNA and CDR2 YSLEER. V trimming: 4 bases; J trimming: 7 bases; junction bases outside the gene matches: 14. This CDR3 region has 16 residues. In DNA form, the CDR3 reads TGCGCCAGCAGCCCCTCTCGGGGGGGGCAGGTGGGGACCCAGTACTTC. It encodes CASSPSRGGQVGTQYF.

The genes are TRBV7-9 and TRBJ1-2; D ambiguous. V lost 2 bases and J 0 bases, leaving 7 bases between the germline ends. The CDR3 spans 14 residues. CDR1 is SEHNR, CDR2 FQNEAQ, per germline (reference sequence). Written as DNA, the CDR3 is TGTGCCAGCAGCTTAACTGAAGCTAACTATGGCTACACCTTC. It yields the protein CASSLTEANYGYTF.

The genes are TRBV6-5 and TRBJ2-3; 7 bases line up with TRBD2. The CDR3 consists of 15 residues. Germline V CDR1 and CDR2: MNHEY, SVGAGI. V shed 6 bases and J 0 bases; nucleotides not matched to a gene: 6. For the CDR3, the DNA is TGTGCCAGCAGCCCCGCGGGGGTTAGCACAGATACGCAGTATTTT. Translated, it gives CASSPAGVSTDTQYF.

V and J are TRBV14 and TRBJ2-1; 9 bases fit TRBD1. The CDR3 has 16 amino acids. Germline V gene lookup returns CDR1 SGHDN and CDR2 FVKESK. J gave up 9 bases and V 4 bases, and 13 bases lay outside the gene matches. The chain's CDR3 is CASSLTGTGLNSEQFF. The CDR3 nucleotides read TGTGCCAGCAGCCTCACCGGGACAGGGCTAAATAGTGAGCAGTTCTTC.

The chain has TRBV29-1 and TRBJ2-3, with a weak D call TRBD2 (5 bases). This CDR3 is built from 14 residues. Germline V gene data show CDR1 as SQVTM and CDR2 as ANQGSEA. The V end was cut by 8 bases, the J end by 3 bases, with 18 bases between. The CDR3: CSLTPGLQTDTQYF. Here the CDR3 DNA reads TGCAGCCTTACCCCCGGACTGCAGACAGATACGCAGTATTTT.

The V and J genes are TRBV5-1 and TRBJ2-7; perhaps TRBD1 as D (5 bases). Trimming cost V 0 bases and J 4 bases, with 11 bases left between them. The CDR3 covers 14 residues. Germline V gene data show CDR1 as SGHRS and CDR2 as YFSETQ. DNA for the CDR3: TGCGCCAGCAGCTTGGACAGGCCGGTTTACGAGCAGTACTTC. Amino acid sequence: CASSLDRPVYEQYF.

The V and J genes are TRBV6-2 or TRBV6-3 and TRBJ2-7; TRBD1 matches 9 bases. The CDR3 runs 16 residues. V shed 5 bases and J 3 bases; nucleotides not matched to a gene: 11. Germline V gene sequence: CDR1 MNHEY, CDR2 SVGEGT. Written as DNA, the CDR3 is TGTGCCAGCAGTCCAGGACAGGGGAGAGGGGACTACGAGCAGTACTTC. The encoded protein is CASSPGQGRGDYEQYF.

This clone showed up just once. The chain combines TRBV5-1 with TRBJ1-3; D is ambiguous. The CDR3 spans 14 residues. Trimming took off 0 bases at V and 5 bases at J, with 9 bases between the two ends. Germline V gives CDR1 SGHRS, CDR2 YFSETQ. CDR3 bases: TGCGCCAGCAGCTTGGACAGTCCAAGAAACACCATATATTTT. Translated: CASSLDSPRNTIYF.

V usage is TRBV4-1 and J usage is TRBJ1-1; tentatively, D is TRBD1 (5 bases). V was pared by 0 bases and J by 2 bases, with 7 bases between. CDR3 length equals 14 residues. From germline, CDR1 is MGHRA and CDR2 YSYEKL. In nucleotides, the CDR3 is TGCGCCAGCAGCCAAGACCAGGGCAACACTGAAGCTTTCTTT. As protein: CASSQDQGNTEAFF.

The V gene is TRBV28, the J gene TRBJ1-6; no firm D call. The CDR3 is 15 amino acids. Germline CDR1 MDHEN, CDR2 SYDVKM. Trimming removed 6 bases from V and 9 bases from J, with 18 bases in between. CDR3 residues: CASRGLEGSVSPLHF. The CDR3 DNA is TGTGCCAGCAGGGGTTTGGAGGGCTCCGTTTCACCCCTCCACTTT.

This chain links TRBV5-1 with TRBJ2-5, with a possible D match to TRBD1 (6 bases). From germline, CDR1 is SGHRS and CDR2 YFSETQ. The CDR3 sequence is 13 residues long. Between the trimmed V and J ends, which lost 4 bases and 1 base, there was a span of 8 bases. The CDR3, as DNA: TGCGCCAGCAGCCAACAGGGCCAAGAGACCCAGTACTTC. Its translation is CASSQQGQETQYF.

The chain has TRBV6-1 and TRBJ1-5; D gene unclear. CDR3 size: 12 residues. With 0 bases removed from V and 7 bases from J, the gap between germline ends came to 4 bases. The germline V gene has CDR1 MNHNS and CDR2 SASEGT. CDR3 amino acids: CASSEASQPQHF. The DNA of the CDR3 is TGTGCCAGCAGTGAAGCGAGCCAGCCCCAGCATTTT.

CDR3 bases: TGCAGTGCTAGAGGGGGGCATGAGCAGTTCTTC. Its protein is CSARGGHEQFF. This chain connects TRBV20-1 to TRBJ2-1; TRBD1 is a possible D gene (6 bases). V gave up 1 base and J gave up 8 bases, with 6 bases separating them. Germline values: CDR1 DFQATT, CDR2 SNEGSKA (reference sequence). The CDR3 extends over 11 amino acids.